This TCR beta chain was retrieved from a study of spatial heterogeneity in lung cancer (dated by TCRdb to about 2019). For the wider study: More beta-chain than alpha-chain transcripts were consistently detected, likely reflecting higher beta-chain transcript abundance. At surgery, roughly 220 tumor regions, some 61 matched nontumor lung samples and 56 PBMC samples were TCR-sequenced for both alpha and beta chains. In the raw uncorrected reads, each unique combination of TCR and UMI appeared on average more than ten times. Nonsynonymous mutation counts, determined by whole-exome sequencing of tumor tissue, were related to TCR repertoire features. In non-small cell lung cancer, the study made a quantitative comparison of TCR alpha and beta repertoires among multiple tumor regions, matched nontumor lung and blood. The research as a whole found: Confirming at a functional level the hypothesis that regional TCRs recognize regional mutations was considered to require additional single-cell paired TCR alpha and beta sequencing. Ubiquitous expanded tumor TCRs were found in blood more often at tumor resection than at routine follow-up.

Library preparation employed 5' RACE. Instrument used: NextSeq 500. The TCR library protocol attached a unique molecular identifier to each TCR cDNA molecule to allow correction of PCR and sequencing errors. Under the source paper's analysis protocol: TCR identification, UMI-based error correction and CDR3 extraction were performed with Decombinator tools. TCRs above a frequency of 2 per 1,000, corresponding to the top 1% of the tumor frequency distribution, were defined as expanded. Renyi diversity was computed with the R vegan package after each repertoire had been subsampled 100 times to 5,000 TCRs. To build CDR3 similarity networks, amino acid triplet string-kernel similarity was used, and CDR3s were connected when their pairwise similarity was above 0.82. In-frame beta chains were kept once TCRdb had trimmed the public reads at Q25 with fastp and called clones with MiXCR. Under each unique CDR3 protein, matching rows form one entry showing the most common genes and DNA. The V and J calls come from TCRdb's annotation, not from the publication. The sample profile shows roughly 54,000 distinct CDR3 sequences; about 7.6% of them were found once. 10% to 15% of the sample belongs to the ten largest clones.

The CDR3 measures 11 amino acids from cysteine to phenylalanine. Here the CDR3 DNA is all that survives: 33 bases in frame from base 1. The germline V gene sets CDR1 to SQVTM and CDR2 to ANQGSEA. V is clipped by 4 bases and J by 6 bases, and the sequence between their germline boundaries is 9 bases long. The meaning of the sample's time point label: sample taken at primary tumor resection. For TCR sequencing, whole RNA was extracted from tumor and nontumor lung tissue, or from cryopreserved PBMC samples, and no cell sorting was done. Donors were some 70 patients with early-stage, untreated non-small cell lung cancer from the lung TRACERx cohort. Only patients with enough RNA available from two or more tumor regions were chosen for TCR sequencing. This clonotype came up many times. The specificity of this receptor is unknown. Per-nucleotide qualities are absent, and no much larger clonotype sits a single base away.

The source of this sequence is a female donor with early-stage non-small cell lung cancer. The chain uses TRBV29-1 and TRBJ2-5, with the D segment possibly TRBD1 or TRBD2, each aligning over 6 bases. The sequences come from PBMCs, collected at surgery. The sequenced DNA is TGCAGCGTTGGTGGGGGGCAGACCCAGTACTTC. Its translation reads: CSVGGGQTQYF.